This T cell receptor beta chain comes out of a study of beta chain features in type 1 diabetes (dated by TCRdb to the late 2010s). For the wider study: Mean age, gender distribution, total cell number and subset yield were not different between patients and healthy donors. In the study, TCRB repertoires of sorted circulating CD4+ T cell subsets from recently diagnosed type 1 diabetes patients were compared with those of matched healthy donors. Whereas all 30 or so donors provided naive and central memory subsets, regulatory and stem cell-like memory subsets were isolated from just 8 patients and about 8 healthy donors. A total of 85 million to 140 million sorted cells were examined across all samples, and a strong correlation was observed between cell number per subset and RNA yield.

CDR1 MGHDK and CDR2 SYGVNS were looked up in the germline V gene. Trimming removed 0 bases from V and 3 bases from J, leaving 12 bases between the germline ends. Taken from cysteine to phenylalanine, the CDR3 has 15 residues. Only the CDR3 DNA stays, 45 bases, in frame from base 1. Study-level results and caveats: Naive, central memory and regulatory TCRB repertoires appeared more similar among patients than among healthy donors. Because small numbers of individuals were included in the HLA sub-analyses, any influence of HLA type on TCRB rearrangement was left unresolved. Patients with type 1 diabetes made fewer insertions and deleted more nucleotides at VDJ recombination sites, implying thymic rearrangement abnormalities. PCR might favor shorter templates, but patient and control samples were amplified and corrected together, so any skew would affect both groups equally. Because cDNA was sequenced instead of genomic DNA, highly expressing activated cells could be over-represented, though the groups showed no difference in activation or CD3 levels. Type 1 diabetes patients showed a moderate but significant shortening of TCRB CDR3 length in all four CD4+ subsets.

A word on this clone: Its antigen is still unknown. Per-base qualities were not stored, and no clone one base away is much larger.

The entire isolated RNA was reverse transcribed using the High Capacity cDNA Reverse Transcription Kit, and thus expressed TCRB transcripts were sequenced. Deep immunoSEQ sequencing was applied to naive, central memory and regulatory T cell samples, giving an average of roughly 3.5 million total reads per sample. After sorted cells were lysed in RLT buffer, RNA was extracted with DNase-treated RNeasy Micro or Mini kits, with the choice depending on cell number. Each cell subset was processed on its own to prevent cross-contamination, while patient and healthy donor samples were processed together. The immunoSEQ multiplex PCR was used to amplify TCRB sequences from cDNA, generating 87-bp fragments that spanned the CDR3 region. Amplicons were sequenced on the Illumina HiSeq platform. Under the source paper's analysis protocol: PCR bias was computationally corrected using synthetic template baselines, reads within Hamming distance 2 were collapsed, and singletons that could not be merged were discarded. Reads were aligned to IMGT to assign V, D and J genes, CDR3 length, and insertions or deletions at six rearrangement sites. Within each subset, clonotype counts were normalized to sorted cell number, and only after that were true diversity and Gini coefficients computed with the tcR R package. The overlap coefficient, calculated on TCRB nucleotide sequences, was used to quantify repertoire sharing. As a proxy for the pre-selection repertoire, out-of-frame TCRB sequences from naive cells were analyzed. The source is immuneACCESS, and TCRdb retained only in-frame sequences with V and J called. Part of the clones is not carried over; for the studies checked, unresolved V genes explain less than half of this, and the remainder is unexplained. Clonal size and the V and J genes are those of that table, whereas D and trimming came from the DNA. Across this sample there are some 400,000 clones, with around 15% seen only once. The ten largest clones capture 0.019% of the sample.

Each donor gave one peripheral blood draw, about 110 mL on average, collected into heparinised tubes. A BD FACSAria II was used to sort naive, central memory, regulatory and stem cell-like memory CD4+ T cells with a panel that included CD45RO, CCR7, CD25, CD127, CD95 and CD27. A purity above 98% was achieved for all sorted populations. Right away, PBMCs were isolated by Lymphoprep density gradient centrifugation and were stained directly, with no culture step. So that batch effects would be minimized, each experiment stained and sorted samples in pairs, pairing one healthy donor with one patient. Recombination linked TRBV25-1 to TRBJ2-7, with TRBD2 perhaps the D gene, on 5 matching bases. The material sequenced was naive CD4+ T cells from blood. The meaning of the sample's cell subset or site label: true naive CD4+ T cells. The receptor comes from a young woman in good health. The sequenced DNA is TGTGCCAGCAGTGAATACGGGGTGGCTGACTACGAGCAGTACTTC. This translates into CASSEYGVADYEQYF.